The 21 T cell receptor beta chains listed next were all sequenced from one sample in a study of T cell responses to AZD1222 COVID-19 vaccine. Using immunoSEQ multiplex PCR, the repertoire was profiled, and TCRdb retains in-frame clones only, with some absent. Seen here are over 100,000 clones, roughly 84% observed once, and the top ten hold over 15%. This material consisted of peripheral blood, taken on day 0 of AZD1222 vaccination. Every receptor here comes from an adult in good health.

In this sample, this clone turned up once. This chain connects TRBV6-2 or TRBV6-3 to TRBJ2-3; a possible D gene is TRBD2 (5 bases). This CDR3 has 14 residues. The germline V gene has CDR1 MNHEY and CDR2 SVGEGT. Deletions cut 6 bases from V and 0 bases from J, with 10 bases between. The CDR3 reads CASSGLTSTDTQYF. In DNA, the CDR3 is TGTGCCAGCAGCGGACTGACTAGCACAGATACGCAGTATTTT.

CDR3 amino acids: CASSFGGTRSGYGYTF. The CDR3 DNA follows: TGCGCCAGCAGCTTCGGGGGAACAAGATCGGGCTATGGCTACACCTTC. The rearrangement joins TRBV5-1 to TRBJ1-2; tentatively, D is TRBD1 (5 bases). The V and J ends lost 2 bases and 4 bases respectively, with 18 bases between them. Germline V gene sequence: CDR1 SGHRS, CDR2 YFSETQ. This CDR3 comprises 16 residues.

J is TRBJ1-6 and V is TRBV7-2; possibly TRBD1 for D (6 bases). Trimming shortened V by 5 bases and J by 6 bases, and 14 bases separated the two germline ends. In germline, CDR1 is SGHTA, CDR2 FQGNSA. This CDR3 contains 15 residues. Here the CDR3 DNA reads TGTGCCAGCAGCCGGGCCCAGGGGACTAATTCACCCCTCCACTTT. Its protein product is CASSRAQGTNSPLHF.

The chain recombines TRBV6-5 with TRBJ1-5; D might be TRBD1 (6 bases). The V gene lost 6 bases and the J gene lost 4 bases, with 13 bases spanning the gap. The CDR3 is 14 residues long. Germline values: CDR1 MNHEY, CDR2 SVGAGI. The CDR3 here is CASRDSGGNQPQHF. DNA of the CDR3: TGTGCCAGCAGGGACAGCGGGGGGAATCAGCCCCAGCATTTT.

This clone was recorded only once. The chain combines TRBV7-9 with TRBJ2-1; a possible D gene is TRBD2 (5 bases). Trimming pared 3 bases from V and 7 bases from J, leaving 19 bases between. CDR1 is SEHNR, CDR2 FQNEAQ, per germline (reference sequence). The CDR3 covers 16 residues. DNA of the CDR3: TGTGCCAGCAGCTTTGGCGGCGGGTGGGTTAGAAATGAGCAGTTCTTC. It translates to CASSFGGGWVRNEQFF. The complete variable domain, with remaining parts taken from reference TRBV7-9 and TRBJ2-1, reads DTGVSQNPRHKITKRGQNVTFRCDPISEHNRLYWYRQTLGQGPEFLTYFQNEAQLEKSRLLSDRFSAERPKGSFSTLEIQRTEQGDSAMYLCASSFGGGWVRNEQFFGPGTRLTVL.

The V and J genes are TRBV9 and TRBJ1-6; D call uncertain. The CDR3 is made up of 13 amino acids. V dropped 0 bases and J dropped 7 bases, with 5 bases sitting between them. Per germline, CDR1 SGDLS and CDR2 YYNGEE. CDR3 residues: CASSVGGNSPLHF. The CDR3 nucleotides are TGTGCCAGCAGCGTAGGTGGGAATTCACCCCTCCACTTT.

The V call is TRBV11-2, the J call TRBJ2-7; 8 bases match TRBD1. The CDR3 covers 16 residues. The V segment lost 0 bases and the J segment 7 bases; nucleotides outside the gene matches: 11. Germline CDR1 reads SGHAT; CDR2 reads FQNNGV. The CDR3, as DNA: TGTGCCAGCAGCTTAGAGTTTGGGCAGGGGGCGGGTGAGCAGTACTTC. As protein: CASSLEFGQGAGEQYF.

The chain is built from TRBV24-1 and TRBJ2-1; D possibly matches TRBD1 or TRBD2 (5 bases each). This CDR3 spans 17 amino acids. V lost 4 bases and J 6 bases, leaving 21 bases between the germline ends. Germline V gives CDR1 KGHDR, CDR2 SFDVKD. The CDR3 DNA sequence: TGTGCCACCAGTGACCCTACTCCGGGACCGAGGGCCAATGAGCAGTTCTTC. Translation: CATSDPTPGPRANEQFF.

This clone turned up a few times. The rearrangement links TRBV7-6 to TRBJ2-5; 7 bases line up with TRBD2. The CDR3 length is 16 residues. V shed 5 bases, J shed 1 base, and the junction held 10 bases outside the gene matches. The germline V gene encodes CDR1 SGHVS and CDR2 FNYEAQ. CDR3: CASSDSSGPPQETQYF. For the CDR3, the DNA is TGTGCCAGCAGCGACAGTAGCGGGCCCCCCCAAGAGACCCAGTACTTC.

Note on this clone: Other DNA sequences from this sample encode an identical CDR3 as well. This chain uses TRBV5-1 with TRBJ1-3, with D perhaps matching TRBD1 (5 bases). This CDR3 is built from 14 residues. Germline-derived CDR1 and CDR2 are SGHRS and YFSETQ. V was pared by 0 bases and J by 1 base, with 5 bases between. The CDR3 DNA is TGCGCCAGCAGCTTGGAGGGGTCTGGAAACACCATATATTTT. Protein: CASSLEGSGNTIYF.

The chain uses TRBV28 and TRBJ1-2; tentatively, D is TRBD1 (6 bases). CDR3 length: 16 amino acids. In germline, CDR1 is MDHEN, CDR2 SYDVKM. The V and J ends lost 3 bases and 8 bases respectively, with 22 bases between them. The CDR3 here is CASSFRDTLGLFGYTF. For the CDR3, the DNA is TGTGCCAGCAGTTTCCGGGACACACTCGGCCTATTCGGCTACACCTTC.

V and J are TRBV5-6 and TRBJ1-2, with unresolved D. Germline values: CDR1 SGHDT, CDR2 YYEEEE. V lost 1 base and J 4 bases, leaving 14 bases between the germline ends. There are 15 residues in the CDR3. Written as DNA, the CDR3 is TGTGCCAGCAGCTTGAAAGGCGAATTGGGCTATGGCTACACCTTC. This encodes CASSLKGELGYGYTF.

This clone has only a few counts. The J gene is TRBJ1-6, the V gene TRBV18; tentatively, D is TRBD1 (6 bases). V was clipped by 3 bases and J by 11 bases, with 14 bases between them. The CDR3 spans 14 residues. Germline CDR1 reads KGHSH; CDR2 reads LQKENI. In nucleotides, the CDR3 is TGTGCCAGCTCACCGTCCCCAGGGGAGACACCCCTCCACTTT. Amino acid sequence: CASSPSPGETPLHF.

This clone was observed a single time. The rearrangement uses TRBV28 and TRBJ1-6; D possibly corresponds to TRBD1 (5 bases). This CDR3 is built from 15 residues. The ends were cut back, 2 bases at V and 7 bases at J, with 12 bases in the middle. Germline V gene lookup returns CDR1 MDHEN and CDR2 SYDVKM. The CDR3 loop is CASSLEGGANSPLHF. The DNA for the CDR3 is TGTGCCAGCAGTTTAGAGGGAGGGGCGAATTCACCCCTCCACTTT.

The chain carries TRBV28 and TRBJ1-5; 9 positions match TRBD1. Germline values: CDR1 MDHEN, CDR2 SYDVKM. The CDR3 length is 15 residues. V lost 6 bases and J lost 2; bases outside the gene matches: 5. Here the CDR3 reads CASRPQGARNQPQHF. The CDR3 bases are TGTGCCAGCAGGCCACAGGGGGCTCGCAATCAGCCCCAGCATTTT.

The sample holds a few counts of this clone. The CDR3 region has the DNA TGTGCCAGCAGCTTAAGGGAACAGGCTGAAGCTTTCTTT. Translation: CASSLREQAEAFF. The rearrangement uses TRBV7-9 and TRBJ1-1; TRBD1 might be the D (5 bases). The CDR3 runs 13 residues. Deletions cut 2 bases from V and 6 bases from J, with 10 bases between. Germline V gene sequence: CDR1 SEHNR, CDR2 FQNEAQ (reference sequence).

This rearrangement joins TRBV7-2 to TRBJ2-1, with TRBD1 identical over 9 bases. The CDR3 is made up of 15 amino acids. Per germline, CDR1 SGHTA and CDR2 FQGNSA. V dropped 4 bases and J dropped 7; count of bases not matched to a gene: 8. This CDR3 is CASSSPTGGRNEQFF. CDR3 in DNA: TGTGCCAGCAGCTCACCGACAGGGGGTAGGAATGAGCAGTTCTTC.

This clone appeared a few times. The chain joins TRBV7-9 to TRBJ1-2; D call uncertain. This CDR3 has 14 amino acids. Between the trimmed V and J ends, which lost 5 bases and 0 bases, there was a span of 10 bases. Germline V gene sequence: CDR1 SEHNR, CDR2 FQNEAQ (reference sequence). This CDR3 is CASSPQSSNYGYTF. As DNA, the CDR3 is TGTGCCAGCAGCCCCCAATCATCTAACTATGGCTACACCTTC.

The chain is built from TRBV4-2 and TRBJ2-7; TRBD1 matches 10 bases. The CDR3 extends over 16 amino acids. The J segment lost 5 bases and the V segment lost 6 bases, leaving 13 bases of the junction unmatched. Germline CDR1 is LGHNA and CDR2 is YNFKEQ. In nucleotides, the CDR3 is TGTGCCAGCAGAAGGGGGACAGGGGTCGAAATCGACGAGCAGTACTTC. Translated: CASRRGTGVEIDEQYF.

The V call is TRBV12-3 or TRBV12-4, the J call TRBJ1-1, with 7 bases matching TRBD1. The CDR3 is made up of 13 amino acids. V dropped 5 bases and J dropped 8; count of bases not matched to a gene: 8. The DNA for the CDR3 is TGTGCCAGCAGTCTCTCCGGGACAGTGGAAGCTTTCTTT. The encoded protein is CASSLSGTVEAFF.

This clone showed up just once. This chain joins TRBV15 and TRBJ2-7; no reliable D call. Trimming removed 0 bases from V and 3 bases from J, with 6 bases in between. Germline lookup yields CDR1 LNHNV and CDR2 YYDKDF (reference sequence). This CDR3 spans 13 amino acids. The CDR3 loop is CATSRDRHYEQYV. CDR3 in DNA: TGTGCCACCAGCAGAGATCGGCACTACGAGCAGTACGTC.